This T cell receptor (beta chain) was captured in a study of read filtering for tumor transcriptome and immune sequencing. About the study: Revised staging placed roughly 8 patients in R-ISS I, roughly 17 in II, 6 or 7 in III. Points from the study as a whole: The CD138-negative fraction was mixed bone marrow immune cells, not pure T cells. IR-seq captured clonotypes deeper and more reliably than RNA-seq. IR-seq and RNA-seq agreed better without single-read clonotypes.

Molecular barcoded adaptors covering alpha/delta and beta/gamma chains were used on about 0.4 ug RNA. TCRdb re-analysed the reads in MiXCR, keeping a single row per CDR3 protein. The sample includes 75,000 to 95,000 distinct CDR3 sequences, 20% to 25% of them seen just once. This clonotype was seen many times. Its specificity is unknown. Specimen: a population of CD138-negative cells sorted from bone marrow. This TCR came from a donor at least 40 years old with multiple myeloma.

The CDR3 reads CASSLGAGTGMGETQYF. CDR3 bases: TGTGCCAGCAGTCTGGGGGCCGGGACAGGGATGGGTGAGACCCAGTACTTC. This sequence joins TRBV6-6 and TRBJ2-5; TRBD1 agrees at 9 bases. Germline CDR1 is MNHNY and CDR2 is SVGAGI (reference sequence). This CDR3 region has 17 residues. J gave up 5 bases and V 5 bases, and 15 bases lay outside the gene matches.